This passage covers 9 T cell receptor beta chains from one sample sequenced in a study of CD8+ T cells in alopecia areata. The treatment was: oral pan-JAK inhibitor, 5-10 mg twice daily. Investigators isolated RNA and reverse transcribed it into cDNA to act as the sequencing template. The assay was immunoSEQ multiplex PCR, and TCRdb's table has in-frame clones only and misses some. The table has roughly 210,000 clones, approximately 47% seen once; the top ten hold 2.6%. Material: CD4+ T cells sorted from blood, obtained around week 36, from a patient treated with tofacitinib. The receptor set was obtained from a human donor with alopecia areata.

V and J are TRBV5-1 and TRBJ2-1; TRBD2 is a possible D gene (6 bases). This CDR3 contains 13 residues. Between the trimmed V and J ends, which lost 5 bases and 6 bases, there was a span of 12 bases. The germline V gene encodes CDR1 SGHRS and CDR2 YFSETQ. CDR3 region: CASRLQEGNEQFF. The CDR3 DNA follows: TGCGCCAGCAGATTGCAGGAGGGCAATGAGCAGTTCTTC.

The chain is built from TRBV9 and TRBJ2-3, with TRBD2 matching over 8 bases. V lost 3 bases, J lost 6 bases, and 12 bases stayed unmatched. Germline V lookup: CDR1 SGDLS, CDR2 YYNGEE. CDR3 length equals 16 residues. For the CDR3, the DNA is TGTGCCAGCAGCGACATAGGGACTAGTCCCACGGATACGCAGTATTTT. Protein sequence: CASSDIGTSPTDTQYF.

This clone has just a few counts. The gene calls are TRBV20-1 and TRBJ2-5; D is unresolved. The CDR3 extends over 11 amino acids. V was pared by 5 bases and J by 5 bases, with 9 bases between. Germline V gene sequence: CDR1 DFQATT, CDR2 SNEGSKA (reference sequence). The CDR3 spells CSAQDGETQYF. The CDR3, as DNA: TGCAGTGCTCAGGATGGGGAGACCCAGTACTTC.

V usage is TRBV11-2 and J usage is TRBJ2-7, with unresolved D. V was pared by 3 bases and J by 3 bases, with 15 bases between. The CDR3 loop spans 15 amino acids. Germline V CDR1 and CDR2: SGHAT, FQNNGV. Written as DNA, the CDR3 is TGTGCCAGCAGCTTTCGGCTAGAAAGGGACTACGAGCAGTACTTC. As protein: CASSFRLERDYEQYF.

For the CDR3, the DNA is TGTGCCAGCAGGGTGCCGCCGGGACAGGGGCCTTTGGCTGGGGCCAACGTCCTGACTTTC. Its translation: CASRVPPGQGPLAGANVLTF. The V call is TRBV28, the J call TRBJ2-6; 10 bases agree with TRBD1. The CDR3 runs to 20 residues. J lost 2 bases, V lost 6 bases, and 16 bases had no gene match. Germline V gene data show CDR1 as MDHEN and CDR2 as SYDVKM.

This CDR3 reads CASSRGGDNQPQHF. Written as DNA, the CDR3 is TGTGCCAGCAGTCGCGGGGGAGACAATCAGCCCCAGCATTTT. The chain carries TRBV6-5 and TRBJ1-5; possibly TRBD1 for D (5 bases). Looked up from germline, CDR1 is MNHEY and CDR2 is SVGAGI. The CDR3 loop spans 14 amino acids. Trimming took off 5 bases at V and 3 bases at J, with 11 bases between the two ends.

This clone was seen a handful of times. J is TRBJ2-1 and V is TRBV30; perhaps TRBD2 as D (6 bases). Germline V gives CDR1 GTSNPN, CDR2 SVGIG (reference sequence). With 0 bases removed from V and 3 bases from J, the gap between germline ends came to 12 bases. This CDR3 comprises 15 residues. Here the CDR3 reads CAWSVFSGLYNEQFF. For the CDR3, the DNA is TGTGCCTGGAGTGTATTTAGCGGACTCTACAATGAGCAGTTCTTC.

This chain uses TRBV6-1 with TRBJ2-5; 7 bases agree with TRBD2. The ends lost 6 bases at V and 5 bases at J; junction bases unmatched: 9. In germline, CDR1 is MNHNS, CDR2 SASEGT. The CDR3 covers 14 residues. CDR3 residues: CASRDWTRGETQYF. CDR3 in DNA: TGTGCCAGCAGGGATTGGACTAGAGGCGAGACCCAGTACTTC.

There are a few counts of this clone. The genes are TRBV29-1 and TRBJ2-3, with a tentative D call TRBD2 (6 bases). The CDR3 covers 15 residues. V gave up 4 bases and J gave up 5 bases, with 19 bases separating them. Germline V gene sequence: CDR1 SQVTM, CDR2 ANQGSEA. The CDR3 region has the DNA TGCAGCGTTGGGACCGTCTACGGGAGTGGAGATACGCAGTATTTT. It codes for CSVGTVYGSGDTQYF.